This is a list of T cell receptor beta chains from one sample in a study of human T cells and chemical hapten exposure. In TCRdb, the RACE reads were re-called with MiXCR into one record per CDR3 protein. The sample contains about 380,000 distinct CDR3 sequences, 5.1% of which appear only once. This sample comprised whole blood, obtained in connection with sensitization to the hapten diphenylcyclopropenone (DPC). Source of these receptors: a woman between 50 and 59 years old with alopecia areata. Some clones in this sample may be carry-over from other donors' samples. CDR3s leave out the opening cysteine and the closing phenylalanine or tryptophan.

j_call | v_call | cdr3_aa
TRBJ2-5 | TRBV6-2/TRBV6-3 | ASSSLKLQETQY
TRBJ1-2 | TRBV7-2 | ASRDKKTANYGYT
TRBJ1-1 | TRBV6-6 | ASSYSGQGLTEAF
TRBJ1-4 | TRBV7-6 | ASSLGTGEGEKLF
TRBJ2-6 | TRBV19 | ASSSALSGANVLT
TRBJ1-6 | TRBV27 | ASSLSSGSYNSPLH
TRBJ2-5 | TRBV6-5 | ASSSGGPHV
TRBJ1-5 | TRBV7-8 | ASSLTDRAGQPQH
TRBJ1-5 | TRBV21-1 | ASSKAPGRVYSNQPQH
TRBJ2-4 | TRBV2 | ASVGAKNIQY
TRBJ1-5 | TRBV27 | ASSLYRGDQPQH
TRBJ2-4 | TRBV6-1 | ASSTTDRGAKNIQY
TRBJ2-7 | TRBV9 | ASSPEAGSYEQY
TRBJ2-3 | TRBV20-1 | SARDLTGTDTQY
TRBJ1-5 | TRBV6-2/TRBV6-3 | ASSYRGQQQPQH
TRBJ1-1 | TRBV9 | ASSPLDRTEAF
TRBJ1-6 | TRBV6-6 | ASSRQGTNNSPLH
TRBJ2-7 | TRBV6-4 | ASSEEASYEQY
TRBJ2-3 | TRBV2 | ASSRTADTQY
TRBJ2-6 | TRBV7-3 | ASSPPAGANVLT
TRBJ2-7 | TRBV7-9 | ASSQRRYEQY
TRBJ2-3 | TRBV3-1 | ASSPLAGTGTDTQY
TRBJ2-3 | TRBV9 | ASSVELAGLTDTQY
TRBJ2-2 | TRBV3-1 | ASSQRTAGELF
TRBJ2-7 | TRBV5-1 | ASSIDSYEQY
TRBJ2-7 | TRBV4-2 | ASSRGTSAYEQY
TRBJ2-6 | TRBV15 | ATSRDNGPRYGANVLT
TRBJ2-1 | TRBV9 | ASSARTGVFGEQF
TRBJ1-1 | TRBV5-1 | ASRPGDRSNTEAF
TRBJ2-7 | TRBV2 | ASNGQGPYEQY
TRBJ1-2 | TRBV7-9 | ASSFRAWEGYT
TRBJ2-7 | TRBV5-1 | ASSLDPAGGPYEQY
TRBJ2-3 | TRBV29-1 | SVVYSGGADTQY
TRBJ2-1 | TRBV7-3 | ASSLTGGSEQF
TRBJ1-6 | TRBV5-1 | ASSPQLEGRNSPLH
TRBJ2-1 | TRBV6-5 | ASSSVAGGPGNEQF
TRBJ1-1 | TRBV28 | ASSFRRWGQGFTAF
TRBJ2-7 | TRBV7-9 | ASSLGGASSYEQY
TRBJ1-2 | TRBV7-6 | ASSPLSGPNYGYT
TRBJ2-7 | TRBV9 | ASSAGPGSSYEQY
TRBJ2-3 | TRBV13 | ASSPRDSLDTQY
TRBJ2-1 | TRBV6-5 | ASSRPPGTNIGNEQF
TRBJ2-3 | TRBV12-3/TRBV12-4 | ATQDRGATDTQY
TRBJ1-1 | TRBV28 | ASSLTRGLNTEAF
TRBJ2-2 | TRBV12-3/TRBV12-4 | ASSFQGPTGELF